This paragraph covers one T cell receptor beta chain sequence. The data were taken from a study of blood T cell repertoires in COVID-19. Study background: Whether acute or convalescent, the COVID-19 samples came from the United States, Italy and Spain. Nucleic acid was either cDNA or gDNA, and it came from T cells, B-cell-depleted T cells, or PBMCs.

Germline V gene lookup returns CDR1 SGHVS and CDR2 FQNEAQ. Trimming removed 1 base from V and 7 bases from J, with 4 bases in between. The CDR3 is 12 residues long. Original data processing: Scientists estimated how many nucleated cells there were by amplifying reference gene primers. Sequenced by immunoSEQ multiplex PCR; TCRdb stores in-frame clones only, minus some. The DNA gave D and trimming, while V, J and clone size come from that table. This sample carries hundreds of thousands of clones, roughly 85% of them seen once, and the ten largest clones take roughly a tenth. This chain links TRBV7-8 with TRBJ2-2; D ambiguous. The sequenced material came from peripheral blood. The receptor was isolated from a woman aged 50 to 60 who had recovered from COVID-19. DNA for the CDR3: TGTGCCAGCAGCTTAGTGCGCGGGGAGCTGTTTTTT. Translation: CASSLVRGELFF.